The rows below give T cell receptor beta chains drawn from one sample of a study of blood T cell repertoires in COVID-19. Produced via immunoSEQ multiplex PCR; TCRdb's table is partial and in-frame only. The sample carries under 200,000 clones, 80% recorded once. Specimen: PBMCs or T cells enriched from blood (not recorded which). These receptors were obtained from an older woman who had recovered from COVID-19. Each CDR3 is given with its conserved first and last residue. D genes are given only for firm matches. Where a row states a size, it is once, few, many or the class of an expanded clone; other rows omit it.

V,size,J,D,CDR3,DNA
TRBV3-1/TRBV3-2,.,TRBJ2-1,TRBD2,CASSQDPPSGGDSYNEQFF,TGTGCCAGCAGCCAAGATCCCCCTAGCGGGGGGGATTCCTACAATGAGCAGTTCTTC
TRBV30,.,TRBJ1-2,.,CAWSVRGDSYGYTF,TGTGCCTGGAGTGTCCGCGGGGATAGCTATGGCTACACCTTC
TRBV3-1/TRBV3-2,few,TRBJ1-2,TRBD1,CASSQWGTVLNYGYTF,TGTGCCAGCAGCCAATGGGGGACAGTCCTAAACTATGGCTACACCTTC
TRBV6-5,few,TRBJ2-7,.,CASMEGPLASYEQYF,TGTGCCAGCATGGAGGGACCCCTGGCTTCCTACGAGCAGTACTTC
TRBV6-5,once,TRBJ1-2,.,CASRLDSSPARGYTF,TGTGCCAGCAGATTGGACAGCTCGCCCGCGCGTGGCTACACCTTC
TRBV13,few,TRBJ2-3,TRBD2,CASSLELAGGPSTDTQYF,TGTGCCAGCAGCTTAGAGCTAGCGGGGGGCCCAAGCACAGATACGCAGTATTTT
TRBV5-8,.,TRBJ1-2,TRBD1,CASRAGTGDGYTF,TGTGCCAGCAGGGCCGGGACAGGGGATGGCTACACCTTC
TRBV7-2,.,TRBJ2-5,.,CASSPKETQYF,TGTGCCAGCAGCCCTAAAGAGACCCAGTACTTC
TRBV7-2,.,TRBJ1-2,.,CASSLMDRYLYGYTF,TGTGCCAGCAGCTTGATGGACAGATACCTCTATGGCTACACCTTC
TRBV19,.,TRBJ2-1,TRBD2,CASGSGLAGGRNEQFF,TGTGCCAGCGGCTCAGGACTAGCGGGGGGACGCAATGAGCAGTTCTTC
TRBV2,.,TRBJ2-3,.,CASRSTGLSTDTQYF,TGTGCCAGCAGGTCTACAGGGTTGTCCACAGATACGCAGTATTTT
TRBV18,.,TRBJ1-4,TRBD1,CASSRQGSNEKLFF,TGTGCCAGCTCTCGACAGGGGTCTAATGAAAAACTGTTTTTT
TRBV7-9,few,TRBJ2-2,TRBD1,CASSFNRGPNGELFF,TGTGCCAGCAGCTTCAACAGGGGGCCGAACGGGGAGCTGTTTTTT
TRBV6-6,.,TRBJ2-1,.,CASSSRGDYNEQFF,TGTGCCAGCAGTTCCAGGGGGGACTACAATGAGCAGTTCTTC
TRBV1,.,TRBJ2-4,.,CTSSQAPHGDIQYF,TGCACCAGCAGCCAAGCGCCTCACGGGGACATTCAGTACTTC
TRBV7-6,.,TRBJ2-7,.,CASSLADIYEQYF,TGTGCCAGCAGCTTAGCAGACATTTACGAGCAGTACTTC
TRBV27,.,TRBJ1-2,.,CASSSSKYSYGYTF,TGTGCCAGCAGTTCCTCGAAGTACTCCTATGGCTACACCTTC
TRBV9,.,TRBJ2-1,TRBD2,CASSVVSGGDQFF,TGTGCCAGCAGCGTAGTTAGCGGGGGGGACCAGTTCTTC